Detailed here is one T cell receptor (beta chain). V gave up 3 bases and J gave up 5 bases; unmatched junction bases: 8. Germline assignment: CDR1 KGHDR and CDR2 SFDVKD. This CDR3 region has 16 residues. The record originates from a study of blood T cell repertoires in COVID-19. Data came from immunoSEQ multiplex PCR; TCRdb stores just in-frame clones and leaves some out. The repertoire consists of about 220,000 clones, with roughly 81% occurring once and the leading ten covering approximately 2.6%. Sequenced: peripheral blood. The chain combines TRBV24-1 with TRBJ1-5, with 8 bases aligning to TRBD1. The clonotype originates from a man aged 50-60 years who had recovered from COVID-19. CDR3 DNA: TGTGCCACCAGTGATCCCGGACAGGGAGGAGATCAGCCCCAGCATTTT. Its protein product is CATSDPGQGGDQPQHF.